The clone carrying this T cell receptor (beta chain) was counted a few times. What it binds is unknown. These data come from a study of T cell repertoires in cytomegalovirus infection. A single record per CDR3 protein comes from TCRdb applying MiXCR to the reads. The sample yields approximately 470,000 distinct CDR3 sequences, under 45% seen once. This CDR3 contains 12 residues. The ends were cut back, 7 bases at V and 8 bases at J, with 14 bases in the middle. The germline V gene encodes CDR1 MNHNS and CDR2 SASEGT. The sequence was collected from a human donor in good health (CMV status not recorded). Some clones in this sample may be carry-over from other donors' samples. The chain combines TRBV6-1 with TRBJ1-2; possible D gene TRBD1, 5 bases. This sample comprised cultured PBMCs, obtained from culture after CMV antigen stimulation. The CDR3 here is CASTLGAGGYTF. DNA for the CDR3: TGTGCCAGCACTCTAGGGGCCGGAGGCTACACCTTC.